This TCR beta chain was retrieved from a study of blood T cells in healthy people across ages. Germline V lookup: CDR1 MDHEN, CDR2 SYDVKM. The CDR3 is made up of 18 amino acids. Trimming shortened V by 5 bases and J by 0 bases, and 17 bases separated the two germline ends. The authors ran a second PCR of about 6 to 11 cycles using a sample-barcoded 5' primer and a J-beta primer mix. Each CDR3 protein gets one entry after TCRdb re-called the 5' RACE reads with MiXCR. Counted here are approximately 780,000 distinct CDR3 sequences, more than 25% occurring once; the ten biggest clones make up under 3%. The same data also contributed to another study, on T cells of mothers and their children.

The TCR sequence derives from a boy aged 10-17 years in good health. The chain combines TRBV28 with TRBJ1-6; no definite D call. The sample consisted of blood. The DNA of the CDR3 is TGTGCCAGCAGTGAGTACGGGCCGATGAGCTCCTATAATTCACCCCTCCACTTT. Amino acids: CASSEYGPMSSYNSPLHF.